This is a list of T cell receptor beta chains from one sample in a study of brain T cells in children with intractable seizures. TCRdb's table, derived via immunoSEQ multiplex PCR, lists solely in-frame clones and lacks some. The table has tens of thousands of clones, around 90% seen once; the top ten hold approximately 25%. The sample consisted of peripheral blood, taken at surgery. These receptors were taken from a girl aged 2-10 years with Rasmussen encephalitis and intractable seizures. The CDR3 runs from the conserved cysteine through the conserved F or W. D genes are given only for firm matches. Rows give clone size only sometimes, using once, few, many, or a class for an expanded clone.

>-|TRBV3-1/TRBV3-2|TRBJ2-7|-
TGTGCCAGCAGCCAAGCCAGGCGTGAGTACGAGCAGTACTTC
CASSQARREYEQYF
>-|TRBV7-9|TRBJ2-1|-
TGTGCCAGCAGCGCTGGACAGTACAATGAGCAGTTCTTC
CASSAGQYNEQFF
>-|TRBV18|TRBJ1-2|-
TGTGCCAGCTCGCGTCTTGCGTCGTATCTTAACTATGGCTACACCTTC
CASSRLASYLNYGYTF
>-|TRBV19|TRBJ1-5|-
TGTGCCAGTGGACTCAGGGGTGGGAATCAGCCCCAGCATTTT
CASGLRGGNQPQHF
>-|TRBV19|TRBJ1-1|-
TGTGCCAGTGGTGGGGGGGAGCTCGGCACTGAAGCTTTCTTT
CASGGGELGTEAFF
>-|TRBV18|TRBJ2-5|-
TGTGCCAGCTCACCACCGATCGTCCCCCAAGAGACCCAGTACTTC
CASSPPIVPQETQYF
>-|TRBV20-1|TRBJ2-5|-
TGCAGTACTAGCAGCCAAGAGACCCAGTACTTC
CSTSSQETQYF
>-|TRBV11-3|TRBJ2-7|once
TGTGCCAGCAGCTTAGCTAGCTGGGCCTACGAGCAGTACTTC
CASSLASWAYEQYF
>TRBD1|TRBV6-6|TRBJ1-2|once
TGTGCCAGCAGTTACTCCCAGACAGGGGCTTATGGCTACACCTTC
CASSYSQTGAYGYTF
>-|TRBV11-1|TRBJ2-7|-
TGTGCCAGCAGCCCACGAAGCTCCTACGAGCAGTACTTC
CASSPRSSYEQYF
>TRBD1|TRBV9|TRBJ1-1|many
TGTGCCAGCAGCGACGGACAGGGGCTTTTGAACACTGAAGCTTTCTTT
CASSDGQGLLNTEAFF
>-|TRBV7-3|TRBJ2-2|-
TGTGCCAGCAGCTCTAGCAGACAGGACGAGGGGAGGACCGGGGAGCTGTTTTTT
CASSSSRQDEGRTGELFF
>-|TRBV12-2|TRBJ2-7|-
TGTGCAAGTCGCTTTTTGACAGGGGGCTACGAGCAGTACTTC
CASRFLTGGYEQYF
>TRBD1|TRBV7-6|TRBJ1-1|-
TGTGCCAGCAGCTTAGTTGGTTGGGGACAGGGGGCAAGAAACTCTGAAGCTTTCTTT
CASSLVGWGQGARNSEAFF
>TRBD1|TRBV23-1|TRBJ2-5|-
TGCGCCAGCAGTCAAGACAGGGCGAAGGAGACCCAGTACTTC
CASSQDRAKETQYF
>-|TRBV11-3|TRBJ1-1|-
TGTGCCAGCAGCTTGGACAGCTTGAACACTGAAGCTTTCTTT
CASSLDSLNTEAFF
>TRBD2|TRBV27|TRBJ2-7|-
TGTGCCAGGCCTGCTAGCGGGAGGGCATCGGACGAGCAGTACTTC
CARPASGRASDEQYF
>-|TRBV11-2|TRBJ2-1|-
TGTGCCAGCAGCTCTCTCTTAGCGGAGGCCTACAATGAGCAGTTCTTC
CASSSLLAEAYNEQFF
>-|TRBV2|TRBJ2-5|-
TGTGCCAGCAGTGATCTGGGGGAGACCCAGTACTTC
CASSDLGETQYF
>TRBD2|TRBV11-3|TRBJ2-1|-
TGTGCCAGCAGCTCGGCCACCCCGACTAGCGGGAGCCTTACATCCAATGAGCAGTTCTTC
CASSSATPTSGSLTSNEQFF
>-|TRBV4-1|TRBJ2-3|-
TGCGCCAGCAGCCAAGCTCAAGGGCCCGTGAAAGATACGCAGTATTTT
CASSQAQGPVKDTQYF
>-|TRBV5-6|TRBJ2-2|once
TGTGCCAGCAGCCCGCCGGGGGATCTGACCGGGGAGCTGTTTTTT
CASSPPGDLTGELFF
>-|TRBV19|TRBJ2-7|once
TGTGCCAGTAGTCCATATGCCTCGGGGGCTGACTACGAGCAGTACTTC
CASSPYASGADYEQYF
>-|TRBV7-9|TRBJ2-7|few
TGTGCCAGCAGCCCCGGGAAATCAAACGGCGTGCAGTACTTC
CASSPGKSNGVQYF
>-|TRBV7-8|TRBJ1-5|-
TGTGCCAGCAGCTTAGCCAGTAGCAATCAGCCCCAGCATTTT
CASSLASSNQPQHF